The clone carrying this TCR beta chain was recorded many times. Its antigen is still unknown. This record comes from a study of T cells in Graves' hyperthyroidism and ophthalmopathy. General observations from the study: Classification by a 13 V-J model distinguished ophthalmopathy from stable hyperthyroidism. Prediction of ophthalmopathy progression came a median approximately 7 months pre-onset.

Template material for amplifying TCR beta CDR3 regions consisted of RNA transcripts. RT-PCR in the first round (using the HTBI primer set) targeted the TCR CDR3. TCRdb re-called the multiplex PCR reads with MiXCR, one entry per CDR3 protein. The sample records about 520,000 distinct CDR3 sequences, around a quarter being singletons. The CDR3 contains 13 residues. Trimming cost V 6 bases and J 8 bases, with 16 bases left between them. The germline V gene has CDR1 MNHEY and CDR2 SVGAGI. Isolation of PBMCs was performed on 8.5 to 10 ml fresh peripheral blood. This clonotype originated in a woman in her twenties or thirties with Graves' ophthalmopathy. Material for sequencing was blood. The chain employs TRBV6-5 and TRBJ1-2; D may be TRBD1 (6 bases). This chain's CDR3 is CASRIADRPGYTF. Here the CDR3 DNA reads TGTGCCAGCAGAATCGCTGACAGGCCCGGCTACACCTTC.